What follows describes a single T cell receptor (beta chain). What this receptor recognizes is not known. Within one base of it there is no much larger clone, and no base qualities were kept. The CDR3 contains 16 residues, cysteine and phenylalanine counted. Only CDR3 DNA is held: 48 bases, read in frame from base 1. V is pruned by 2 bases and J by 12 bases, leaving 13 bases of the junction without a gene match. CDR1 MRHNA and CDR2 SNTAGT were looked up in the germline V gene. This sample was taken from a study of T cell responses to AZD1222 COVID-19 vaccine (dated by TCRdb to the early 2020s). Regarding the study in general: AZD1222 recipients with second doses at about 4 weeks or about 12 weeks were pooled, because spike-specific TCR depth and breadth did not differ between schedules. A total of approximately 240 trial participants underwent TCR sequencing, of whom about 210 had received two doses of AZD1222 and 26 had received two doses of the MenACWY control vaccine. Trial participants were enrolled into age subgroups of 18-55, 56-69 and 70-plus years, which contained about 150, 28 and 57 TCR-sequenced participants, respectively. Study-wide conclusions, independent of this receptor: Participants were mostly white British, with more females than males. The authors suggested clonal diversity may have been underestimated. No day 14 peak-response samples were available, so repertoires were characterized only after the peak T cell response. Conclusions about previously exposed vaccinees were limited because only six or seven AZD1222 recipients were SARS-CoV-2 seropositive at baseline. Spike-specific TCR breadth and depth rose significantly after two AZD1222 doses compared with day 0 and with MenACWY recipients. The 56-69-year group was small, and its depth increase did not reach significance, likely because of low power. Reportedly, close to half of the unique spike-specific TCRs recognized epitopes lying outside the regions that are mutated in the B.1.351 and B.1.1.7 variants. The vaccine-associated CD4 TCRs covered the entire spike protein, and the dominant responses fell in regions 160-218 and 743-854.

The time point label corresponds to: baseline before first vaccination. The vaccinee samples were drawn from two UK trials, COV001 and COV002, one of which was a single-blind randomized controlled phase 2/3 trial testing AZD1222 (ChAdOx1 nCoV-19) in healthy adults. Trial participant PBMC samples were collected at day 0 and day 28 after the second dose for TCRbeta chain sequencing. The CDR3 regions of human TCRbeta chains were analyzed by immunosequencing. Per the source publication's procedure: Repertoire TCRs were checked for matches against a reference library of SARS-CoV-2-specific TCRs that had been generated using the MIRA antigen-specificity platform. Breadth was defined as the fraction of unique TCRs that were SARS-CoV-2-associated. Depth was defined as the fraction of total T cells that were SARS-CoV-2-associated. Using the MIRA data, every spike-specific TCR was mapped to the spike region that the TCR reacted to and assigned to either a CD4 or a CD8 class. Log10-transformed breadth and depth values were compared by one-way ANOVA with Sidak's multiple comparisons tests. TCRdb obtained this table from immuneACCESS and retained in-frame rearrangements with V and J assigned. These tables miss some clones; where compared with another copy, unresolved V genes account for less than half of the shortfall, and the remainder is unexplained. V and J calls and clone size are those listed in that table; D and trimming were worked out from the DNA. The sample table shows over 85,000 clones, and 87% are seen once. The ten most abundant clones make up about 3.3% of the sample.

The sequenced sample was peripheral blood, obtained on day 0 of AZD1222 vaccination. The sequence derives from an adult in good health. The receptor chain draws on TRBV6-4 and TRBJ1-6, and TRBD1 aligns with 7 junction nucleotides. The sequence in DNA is TGTGCCAGCAGTGACGCCACCGGGACAGCCGGCGTACCCCTCCACTTT. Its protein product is CASSDATGTAGVPLHF.